This entry features one TCR beta chain sequence. Its target antigen remains unknown. For sequencing, a NextSeq 550 was employed. The Human TCR Profiling Kit (MiLaboratory) was used to make UMI-labeled 5' RACE TRB cDNA libraries. cDNA synthesis used the entire amount of extracted RNA, and PCR amplification then used the entire amount of cDNA produced. Libraries were prepared in parallel with an identical number of PCR cycles. Turning to the authors' computational methods: About 49,000 +/- 11,000 unique UMI-labeled TRB cDNA molecules per library were extracted with MIGEC and MiXCR, with at least two reads per UMI required. An average of approximately 40,000 +/- 10,000 functional in-frame TRB CDR3 nucleotide clonotypes without stop codons was found per library. After downsampling to 5000 UMI-labeled TRB molecules per sample, diversity metrics such as normalized Shannon-Wiener and Chao1 were calculated in VDJtools. VDJtools computed clonotype-size-weighted physicochemical properties of the central five CDR3 residues: interaction energy, strength, volume and Kidera factor 4. Reprocessed by TCRdb, the reads give a single entry per CDR3 protein sequence, without DNA. Clone size and V and J calls follow TCRdb, not the original study. The sample's clone listing holds about 120,000 distinct CDR3 sequences. 0.29% of the sample belongs to the ten largest clones.

The CDR3 measures 15 amino acids from cysteine to phenylalanine. No DNA was logged. CDR1 and CDR2 were assigned from the germline V gene as SQVTM and ANQGSEA. For each CD8+ T cell subset, flow sorting was done in triplicate, and 300,000 or so cells per subset went directly into RLT lysis buffer. Naive CD8+ T cells were defined stringently as CD45RO-CCR7+CD27+CD95- to exclude memory contaminants. Peripheral blood mononuclear cells were isolated from buffy coats by standard density gradient centrifugation. A FACSAria III was used to flow-sort naive CD8+ T cells into CXCR3-negative and CXCR3-positive populations. An RNeasy Mini Kit was used to extract total RNA from the sorted cells. These data come from a study of CXCR3-negative and CXCR3-positive naive CD8 T cells (dated by TCRdb to the late 2010s). At the level of the whole study: In total, about 135 million TRB reads were obtained, or roughly 1.5 +/- 0.3 million reads per library. Diversity and physicochemical repertoire analyses were performed on about eleven donors pooled from two independent experiments. The TRBV-TRBJ cluster analysis covered naive subsets from several donors and memory cells from 3 donors. The study at large found these results: Naive CXCR3-negative and CXCR3-positive cells from the same donor showed similar TRBV-TRBJ usage, whereas memory cells showed distinct patterns. Because surface CD5, which is linked to self-reactivity in mice, was comparable between the naive subsets, TCR interaction strength was also inferred from the physicochemical properties of TRB CDR3s. TRB CDR3s from CXCR3-positive naive cells showed higher hydrophobicity (lower Kidera factor 4), lower energy, and higher strength and volume indices than CXCR3-negative naive cells. CXCR3 expression partially decreased after cryopreservation, so most assays used freshly isolated PBMCs. Comparably high repertoire diversity was found in both naive subsets, whereas much lower repertoire diversity was found in memory CD8+ T cells.

Specimen: naive CXCR3- CD8+ T cells from blood. Per the publication, the cell subset or site label means: CD45RO-CCR7+CD27+CD95- naive CD8+ T cells lacking CXCR3 (TNR3-). The chain employs TRBV29-1 and TRBJ2-3; checking the TCRdb D call of TRBD2 is not possible without DNA. This receptor was taken from a human donor in good health. Some clones in this sample may be carry-over from other donors' samples. The encoded CDR3 is CSVEASGAPTDTQYF.